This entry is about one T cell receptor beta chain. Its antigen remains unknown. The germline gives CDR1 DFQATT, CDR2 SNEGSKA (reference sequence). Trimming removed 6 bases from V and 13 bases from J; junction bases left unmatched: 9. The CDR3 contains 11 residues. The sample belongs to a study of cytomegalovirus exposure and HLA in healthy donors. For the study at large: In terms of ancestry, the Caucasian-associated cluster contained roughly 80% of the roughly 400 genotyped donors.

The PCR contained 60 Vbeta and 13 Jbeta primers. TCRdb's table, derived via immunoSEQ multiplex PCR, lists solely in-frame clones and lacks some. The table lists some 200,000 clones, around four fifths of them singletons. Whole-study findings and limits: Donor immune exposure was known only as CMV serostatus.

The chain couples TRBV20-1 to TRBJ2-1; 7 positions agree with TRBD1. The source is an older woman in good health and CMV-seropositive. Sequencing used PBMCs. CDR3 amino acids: CSARGTDNQFF. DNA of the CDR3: TGCAGTGCCAGGGGGACGGACAATCAGTTCTTC.